The clone carrying this T cell receptor beta chain was seen a few times. This CDR3 spans 10 amino acids. Trimming left V 8 bases short and J 5 bases short, with 4 bases between. CDR1 is LGHDT, CDR2 YNNKEL, per germline (reference sequence). Original processing notes: Reference gene primer amplification in the assay estimated nucleated cell counts. Method: immunoSEQ multiplex PCR; TCRdb's copy keeps in-frame clones and lacks some. That table is the source of V, J and clone size, and D and trimming were worked out from the DNA. The sample carries 90,000 or so clones, around 78% recorded once. The data stem from a study of blood T cell repertoires in COVID-19. Study context: The United States, Italy and Spain supplied acute and convalescent COVID-19 samples. PBMCs, B-cell-depleted T cells, or T cells were the source of the cDNA or gDNA that made up the material.

V is TRBV3-1 (or the pseudogene TRBV3-2) and J is TRBJ2-1; D unresolved. This TCR derives from a human donor in a cohort sampled during active COVID-19. What was sequenced was peripheral blood. The CDR3 DNA is TGTGCCAGCGGAGACAATGAGCAGTTCTTC. Its translation is CASGDNEQFF.